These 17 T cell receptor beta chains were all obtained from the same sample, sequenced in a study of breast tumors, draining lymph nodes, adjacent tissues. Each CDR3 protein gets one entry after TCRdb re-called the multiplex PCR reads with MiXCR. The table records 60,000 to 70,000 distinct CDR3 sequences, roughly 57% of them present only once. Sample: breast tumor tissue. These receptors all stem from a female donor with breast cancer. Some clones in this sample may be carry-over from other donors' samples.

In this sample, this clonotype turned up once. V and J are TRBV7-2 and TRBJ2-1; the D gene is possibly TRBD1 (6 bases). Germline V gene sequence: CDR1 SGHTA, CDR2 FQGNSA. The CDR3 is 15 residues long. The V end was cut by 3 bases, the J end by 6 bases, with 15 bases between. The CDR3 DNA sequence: TGTGCCAGCAGCTTCCTACAGGGTATCGCCAATGAGCAGTTCTTC. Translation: CASSFLQGIANEQFF.

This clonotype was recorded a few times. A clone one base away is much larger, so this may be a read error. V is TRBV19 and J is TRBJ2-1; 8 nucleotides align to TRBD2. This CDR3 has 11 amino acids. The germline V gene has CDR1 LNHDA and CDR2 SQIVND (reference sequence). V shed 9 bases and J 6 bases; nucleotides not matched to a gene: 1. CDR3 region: CASGGGNEQFF. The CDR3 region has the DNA TGTGCCAGCGGGGGGGGCAATGAGCAGTTCTTC.

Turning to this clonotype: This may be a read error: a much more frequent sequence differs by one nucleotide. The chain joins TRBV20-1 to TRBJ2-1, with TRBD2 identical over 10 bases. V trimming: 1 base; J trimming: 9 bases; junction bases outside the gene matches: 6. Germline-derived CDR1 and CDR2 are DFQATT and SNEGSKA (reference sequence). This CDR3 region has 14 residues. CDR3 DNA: TGCAGTGCTAGAGGTAGCGGGAGGTTAACTGAGCAGTTCTTC. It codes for CSARGSGRLTEQFF.

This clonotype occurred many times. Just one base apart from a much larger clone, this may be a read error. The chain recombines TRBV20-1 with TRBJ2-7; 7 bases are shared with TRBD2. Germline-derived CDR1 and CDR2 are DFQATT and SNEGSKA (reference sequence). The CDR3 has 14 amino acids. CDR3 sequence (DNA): TGCAGTGCTAGGGGTAGCGGGTTCTCCTCCGAGCAGTACTTC. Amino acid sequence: CSARGSGFSSEQYF.

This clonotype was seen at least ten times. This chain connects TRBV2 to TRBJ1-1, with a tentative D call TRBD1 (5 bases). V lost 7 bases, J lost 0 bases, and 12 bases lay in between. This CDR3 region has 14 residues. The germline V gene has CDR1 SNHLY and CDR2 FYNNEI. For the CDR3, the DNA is TGTGCCAGCACCCCGGTGGGGGTGAACACTGAAGCTTTCTTT. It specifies CASTPVGVNTEAFF.

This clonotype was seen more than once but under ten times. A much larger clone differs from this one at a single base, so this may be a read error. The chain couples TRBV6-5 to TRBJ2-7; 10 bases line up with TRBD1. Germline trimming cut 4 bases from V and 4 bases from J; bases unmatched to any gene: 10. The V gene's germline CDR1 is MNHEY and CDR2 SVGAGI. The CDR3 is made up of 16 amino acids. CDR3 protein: CASSSPRQGARYEQYF. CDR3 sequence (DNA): TGTGCCAGCAGTTCCCCTCGACAGGGGGCAAGGTACGAGCAGTACTTC.

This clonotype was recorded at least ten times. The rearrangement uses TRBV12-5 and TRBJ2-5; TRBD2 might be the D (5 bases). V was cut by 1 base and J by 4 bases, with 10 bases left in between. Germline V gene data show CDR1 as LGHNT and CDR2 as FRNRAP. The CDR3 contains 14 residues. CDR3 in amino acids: CASGLGGDSETQYF. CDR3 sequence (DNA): TGTGCTAGTGGTTTGGGGGGAGACTCAGAGACCCAGTACTTC.

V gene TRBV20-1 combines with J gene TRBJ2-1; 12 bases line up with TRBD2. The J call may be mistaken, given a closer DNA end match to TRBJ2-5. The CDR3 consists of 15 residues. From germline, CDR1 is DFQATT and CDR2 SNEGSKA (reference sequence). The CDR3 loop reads CSAKKGLAGWETQYF. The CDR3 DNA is TGCAGTGCTAAGAAAGGACTAGCGGGGTGGGAGACCCAGTACTTC.

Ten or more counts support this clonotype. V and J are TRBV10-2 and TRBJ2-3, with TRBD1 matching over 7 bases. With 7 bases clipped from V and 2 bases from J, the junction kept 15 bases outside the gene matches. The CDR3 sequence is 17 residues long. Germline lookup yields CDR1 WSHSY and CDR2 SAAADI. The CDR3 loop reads CASKRTQGQGDTDTQYF. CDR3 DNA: TGCGCCAGCAAACGAACGCAGGGCCAGGGGGACACAGATACGCAGTATTTT.

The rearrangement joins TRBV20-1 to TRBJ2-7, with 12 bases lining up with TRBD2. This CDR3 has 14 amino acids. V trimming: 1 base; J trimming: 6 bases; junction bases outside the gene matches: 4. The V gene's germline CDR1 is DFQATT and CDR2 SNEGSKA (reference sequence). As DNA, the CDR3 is TGCAGTGCTAGAGCTAGCGGGAGGGGCTCCGAGCAGTACTTC. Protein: CSARASGRGSEQYF.

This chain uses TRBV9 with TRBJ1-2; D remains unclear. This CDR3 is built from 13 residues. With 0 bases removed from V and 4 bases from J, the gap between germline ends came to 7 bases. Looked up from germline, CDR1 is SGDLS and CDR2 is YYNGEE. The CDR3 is CASSVGQTYGYTF. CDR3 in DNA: TGTGCCAGCAGCGTAGGGCAGACCTATGGCTACACCTTC. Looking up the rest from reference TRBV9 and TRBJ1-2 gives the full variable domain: DSGVTQTPKHLITATGQRVTLRCSPRSGDLSVYWYQQSLDQGLQFLIQYYNGEERAKGNILERFSAQQFPDLHSELNLSSLELGDSALYFCASSVGQTYGYTFGSGTRLTVV.

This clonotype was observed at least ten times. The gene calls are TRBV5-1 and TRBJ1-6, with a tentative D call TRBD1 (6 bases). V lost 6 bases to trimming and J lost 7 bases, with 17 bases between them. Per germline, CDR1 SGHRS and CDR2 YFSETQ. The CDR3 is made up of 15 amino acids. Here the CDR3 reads CASTVGHGGNSPLHF. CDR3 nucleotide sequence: TGCGCCAGCACCGTGGGACACGGGGGAAATTCACCCCTCCACTTT.

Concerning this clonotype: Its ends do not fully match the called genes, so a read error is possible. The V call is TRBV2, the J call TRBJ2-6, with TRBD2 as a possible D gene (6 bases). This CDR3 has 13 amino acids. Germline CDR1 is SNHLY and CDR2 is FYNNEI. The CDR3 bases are TGTGCCAGCCGGGGGACCAGGGCCAACGCCCTGACTTTC. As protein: CASRGTRANALTF.

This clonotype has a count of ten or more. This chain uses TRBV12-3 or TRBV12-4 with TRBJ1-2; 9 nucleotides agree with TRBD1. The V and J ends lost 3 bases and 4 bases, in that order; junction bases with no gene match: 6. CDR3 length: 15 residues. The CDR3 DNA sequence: TGTGCCAGCAGTTTGTATGACAGGGGGGTCTATGGCTACACCTTC. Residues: CASSLYDRGVYGYTF.

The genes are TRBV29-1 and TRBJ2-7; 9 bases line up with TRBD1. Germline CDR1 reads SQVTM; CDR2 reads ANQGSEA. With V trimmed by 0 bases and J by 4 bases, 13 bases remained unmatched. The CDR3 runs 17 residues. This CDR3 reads CSVEDRGGNRGRYEQYF. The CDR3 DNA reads TGCAGCGTTGAAGATCGGGGTGGGAACAGGGGGCGATACGAGCAGTACTTC.

The CDR3 protein is CASSSEGGPGNEQYF. CDR3 sequence (DNA): TGTGCCAGCAGTTCTGAGGGCGGGCCAGGGAACGAGCAGTACTTC. This sequence joins TRBV7-2 and TRBJ2-7, with D perhaps being TRBD1 or TRBD2 (5 bases each). CDR1 and CDR2 (germline): SGHTA, FQGNSA. The CDR3 is made up of 15 amino acids. V was cut by 6 bases and J by 5 bases, with 20 bases left in between.

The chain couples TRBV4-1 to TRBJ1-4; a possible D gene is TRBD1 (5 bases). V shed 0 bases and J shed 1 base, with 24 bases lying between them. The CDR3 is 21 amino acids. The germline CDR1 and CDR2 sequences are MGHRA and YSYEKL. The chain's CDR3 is CASSQDPPGLAGEGTNEKLFF. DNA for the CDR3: TGCGCCAGCAGCCAAGATCCACCGGGACTAGCGGGAGAAGGAACTAATGAAAAACTGTTTTTT.